The rows below give T cell receptor beta chains drawn from one sample of a study of CD8 T cells in ankylosing spondylitis. A single record per CDR3 protein comes from TCRdb applying MiXCR to the 5' RACE reads. Among around 340,000 distinct CDR3 sequences listed, about 15% were seen once. The sequencing input was blood, either unsorted or a sorted T cell fraction (not recorded which). The receptors originated from a male donor with ankylosing spondylitis or in good health (not recorded which). Each CDR3 is given with its conserved first and last residue. The D gene is left open where the match is weak. Size is omitted from some rows. Given values are once, few, many or a class for expanded clones.

CDR3 DNA	CDR3 protein	clone size	V gene	J gene	D gene
TGTGCCAGCAGCGTAGAGGATGACCTCTATGGCTACACCTTC	CASSVEDDLYGYTF	few	TRBV9	TRBJ1-2	-
TGCGCCAGCAGTTCCGGAAGGGGCAGCCGCACTGAAGCTTTCTTT	CASSSGRGSRTEAFF	-	TRBV5-1	TRBJ1-1	-
TGCAGTGCTAGAACGGGACTAGCGGGCTACAATGAGCAGTTCTTC	CSARTGLAGYNEQFF	few	TRBV20-1	TRBJ2-1	TRBD2
TGCAGTGCTAGAAATGATGGGACTAATGAAAAACTGTTTTTT	CSARNDGTNEKLFF	few	TRBV20-1	TRBJ1-4	-
TGCGCCAGCAGCTCGATCGACAGGGCTACCACAGATACGCAGTATTTT	CASSSIDRATTDTQYF	few	TRBV5-1	TRBJ2-3	TRBD1
TGTGCCAGCAGCAGATCAGGTGGTAATCAGCCCCAGCATTTT	CASSRSGGNQPQHF	few	TRBV7-2	TRBJ1-5	-
TGCAGTGCTACTTCTGCGGGGTTGGGCAATCAGCCCCAGCATTTT	CSATSAGLGNQPQHF	-	TRBV20-1	TRBJ1-5	-
TGCGCCAGCACCGAAGACAGTATGAACACTGAAGCTTTCTTT	CASTEDSMNTEAFF	few	TRBV5-1	TRBJ1-1	-
TGTGCCAGCAGCTCCCTGGGACAGGCCTACGAGCAGTACTTC	CASSSLGQAYEQYF	-	TRBV7-9	TRBJ2-7	TRBD1
TGTGCCAGCAGTGATCCGGTCGCGGAGACCCAGTACTTC	CASSDPVAETQYF	few	TRBV25-1	TRBJ2-5	-
TGCAGCGTTGAAGTGGGGGGCGCGGGCACTGAAGCTTTCTTT	CSVEVGGAGTEAFF	-	TRBV29-1	TRBJ1-1	-
TGTGCCAGCAGCTTGAGGCAGCCCCAGCATTTT	CASSLRQPQHF	-	TRBV5-6	TRBJ1-5	-
TGTGCCAGCAGGCGGACAGGGCGCCCCTACAATGAGCAGTTCTTC	CASRRTGRPYNEQFF	few	TRBV25-1	TRBJ2-1	TRBD1
TGCAGTGCTGGCACTGCAACCATAGGGTCAACTAATGAAAAACTGTTTTTT	CSAGTATIGSTNEKLFF	few	TRBV20-1	TRBJ1-4	-
TGTGCCAGCAGCTTAGTTACTACTTCCTACAATGAGCAGTTCTTC	CASSLVTTSYNEQFF	few	TRBV7-2	TRBJ2-1	-
TGTGCCAGCAGCCAAGAGGCAGCTGCAAACATTAACTATGGCTACACCTTC	CASSQEAAANINYGYTF	few	TRBV3-1	TRBJ1-2	-
TGTGCCAGCAGAAGGGGCGGGCAAGAGACCCAGTACTTC	CASRRGGQETQYF	-	TRBV27	TRBJ2-5	-
TGTGCCAGCAGCTTATCGGGACTATATAATTCACCCCTCCACTTT	CASSLSGLYNSPLHF	many	TRBV5-5	TRBJ1-6	-
TGTGCCAGCAGCTTAGGAGGGGCTGGCACAGATACGCAGTATTTT	CASSLGGAGTDTQYF	many	TRBV7-6	TRBJ2-3	-
TGTGCCAGCAGCTGGGGGGCCCCCGAAGAGCAGTTCTTC	CASSWGAPEEQFF	few	TRBV7-2	TRBJ2-1	-
TGTGCCATTAAAGGGACAGGGGGTCCCTACGAGCAGTACTTC	CAIKGTGGPYEQYF	-	TRBV10-3	TRBJ2-7	TRBD1
TGTGCCAGCTCCCCGACAGGGGAATATGGAAACACCATATATTTT	CASSPTGEYGNTIYF	many	TRBV12-3/TRBV12-4	TRBJ1-3	TRBD1
TGTGCCAGCAGGGGATCCCTGGGGGATGGAGAGCAGTACTTC	CASRGSLGDGEQYF	-	TRBV2	TRBJ2-7	-
TGCGCCAGCCGCGATTCCTCCTACGAGCAGTACTTC	CASRDSSYEQYF	-	TRBV5-1	TRBJ2-7	-
TGTGCCAGCAGCTTTCAGACAGGGAAGGGCGAGCAGTACTTC	CASSFQTGKGEQYF	few	TRBV9	TRBJ2-7	TRBD1
TGTGCCAACCCGCCCAGGACAGGTAGACAGGATCAGCCCCAGCATTTT	CANPPRTGRQDQPQHF	few	TRBV6-1	TRBJ1-5	TRBD1
TGTGCCATCAGGAGGGCCGATACGCAGTATTTT	CAIRRADTQYF	-	TRBV10-3	TRBJ2-3	-
TGTGCCAGCAGTCGAACTAGCGGCGCCACAGATACGCAGTATTTT	CASSRTSGATDTQYF	many	TRBV12-3/TRBV12-4	TRBJ2-3	TRBD2
TGCAGTGCCGCGAATCAAGGGGCAGGAAACTACGAGCAGTACTTC	CSAANQGAGNYEQYF	-	TRBV20-1	TRBJ2-7	-
TGCAGTGCTAGAAGGGGGCCCAACAATGAGCAGTTCTTC	CSARRGPNNEQFF	once	TRBV20-1	TRBJ2-1	TRBD1
TGCAGTGCTAGAGTTCGGGGCAGCACAGATACGCAGTATTTT	CSARVRGSTDTQYF	few	TRBV20-1	TRBJ2-3	-
TGTGCCATCAGTTTAGCCAAGACTGAAGCTTTCTTT	CAISLAKTEAFF	many	TRBV10-3	TRBJ1-1	-
TGTGCCAGCAGTTTAGCTAAGTCCAAGACTGAAGCTTTCTTT	CASSLAKSKTEAFF	-	TRBV12-3/TRBV12-4	TRBJ1-1	-
TGTGCCAGCAGCCAAGGGCGCAACTCCTACGAGCAGTACTTC	CASSQGRNSYEQYF	-	TRBV3-1	TRBJ2-7	-
TGTGCCAGCAGCTTAGCGGGACAGGGGAACGGGGAGCTGTTTTTT	CASSLAGQGNGELFF	-	TRBV7-7	TRBJ2-2	TRBD1
TGTGCCAGCAGCTTAAGGGGTGGTGGCAATCAGCCCCAGCATTTT	CASSLRGGGNQPQHF	few	TRBV7-2	TRBJ1-5	-
TGTGCCAGCAGCCACCTAGGGACCTACGAGCAGTACTTC	CASSHLGTYEQYF	many	TRBV3-1	TRBJ2-7	-
TGTGCCAGCAGCTTGGCGGGAGGTTCCGATACGCAGTATTTT	CASSLAGGSDTQYF	-	TRBV7-9	TRBJ2-3	TRBD2
TGCGCCAGCAGCTTGGCCATGGCAGAATGGGAGACCCAGTACTTC	CASSLAMAEWETQYF	-	TRBV5-1	TRBJ2-5	-
TGTGCCAGCAGTCACGGGACAGCCTACGAGCAGTACTTC	CASSHGTAYEQYF	many	TRBV27	TRBJ2-7	TRBD1
TGCGCCAGCAGCTTGGAACCAGGGACGACAGATACGCAGTATTTT	CASSLEPGTTDTQYF	many	TRBV5-1	TRBJ2-3	-
TGTGCCAGCAGCCAAGGGAGCGGGGCGGGCAATCAGCCCCAGCATTTT	CASSQGSGAGNQPQHF	few	TRBV4-2	TRBJ1-5	-
TGCAGTGCTAGGCCCGCGGGCTACTCGAACACCGGGGAGCTGTTTTTT	CSARPAGYSNTGELFF	few	TRBV20-1	TRBJ2-2	-
TGCGCCAGCAGCCGGGTGCAGCGGGACTCCGTGCCTGGGGAGCTGTTTTTT	CASSRVQRDSVPGELFF	few	TRBV5-1	TRBJ2-2	TRBD2
TGTGCCAGCAGCCAGAGTGTAGGGTGGACCTACAATGAGCAGTTCTTC	CASSQSVGWTYNEQFF	-	TRBV7-2	TRBJ2-1	-
TGTGCCAGCAGCCCCCAGGGACAGGGGAATTCACCCCTCCACTTT	CASSPQGQGNSPLHF	many	TRBV9	TRBJ1-6	TRBD1
TGCGCCAGCAGCTTGGGACGGCGGGGGGATACCACAGATACGCAGTATTTT	CASSLGRRGDTTDTQYF	few	TRBV5-1	TRBJ2-3	TRBD2
TGCGCCAGCAGCTTGTCCCTAGCGGGGGGGGATGAGCAGTTCTTC	CASSLSLAGGDEQFF	-	TRBV5-1	TRBJ2-1	TRBD2
TGTGCCAGCAGCCTAGGACGCACTCGGAACACTGAAGCTTTCTTT	CASSLGRTRNTEAFF	many	TRBV11-3	TRBJ1-1	-
TGCGCCAGCAGCTTGCTACAGGGGGCTAACGAGCAGTACTTC	CASSLLQGANEQYF	many	TRBV5-1	TRBJ2-7	TRBD1
TGTGCCAGCAGTCCTCCGACAGGGACTTCTGGGGCCAACGTCCTGACTTTC	CASSPPTGTSGANVLTF	few	TRBV12-3/TRBV12-4	TRBJ2-6	-
TGTGCCAGCAGCTTGGCCGGGACAGGGGGCTTCATTCTTGGGAGCGAGCAGTTCTTC	CASSLAGTGGFILGSEQFF	-	TRBV5-6	TRBJ2-1	TRBD1
TGCGCCAGCAGCGTCGGGACTAGCGGGGCCCTAGGTGAGCAGTTCTTC	CASSVGTSGALGEQFF	-	TRBV5-1	TRBJ2-1	TRBD2
TGTGCCAGCAGGCGGCCAGCGGGTAACAATGAGCAGTTCTTC	CASRRPAGNNEQFF	-	TRBV12-3/TRBV12-4	TRBJ2-1	-